The sequence of this T cell receptor beta chain was determined in a study of cytomegalovirus exposure and HLA in healthy donors. For the study at large: A prior study identified approximately 110 million unique TCR beta sequences from some 180 million T cells. For the 300 to 450 genotyped donors, roughly 81% fell within the Caucasian-associated ancestry cluster. Regarding the study as a whole: Among the sequence variants, a highly shared cluster was likely an artifact of sequencing.

60 Vbeta and 13 Jbeta primers were used in PCR. The assay was immunoSEQ multiplex PCR, and TCRdb's table has in-frame clones only and misses some. The repertoire holds fewer than 200,000 clones, with 80% to 90% as singletons. The CDR3 length is 16 residues. Germline CDR1 reads SGHRS; CDR2 reads YFSETQ. V lost 4 bases, J lost 8 bases, and 15 bases stayed unmatched. Concerning this clone itself: Its antigen is not known.

The source of this sequence is a woman aged 18-29 years in good health and CMV-seronegative. Source material: PBMCs. V usage is TRBV5-1 and J usage is TRBJ2-1, with 7 bases fitting TRBD2. This CDR3 reads CASSLRLAPLGHEQFF. CDR3 DNA sequence: TGCGCCAGCAGCCTGAGACTAGCCCCACTTGGACATGAGCAGTTCTTC.